Shown below are 8 T cell receptor beta chains from a single sample sequenced in a study of T cell repertoires in cytomegalovirus infection. Each CDR3 protein gets one entry after TCRdb re-called the reads with MiXCR. The sample includes some 300,000 distinct CDR3 sequences, roughly an eighth of them seen just once. The material sequenced was PBMCs. These receptors were taken from a human donor in good health (CMV status not recorded). Some clones in this sample may be carry-over from other donors' samples.

The chain recombines TRBV2 with TRBJ1-2; the D is unclear. V was trimmed by 5 bases and J by 0 bases, leaving 10 bases between them. Looked up from germline, CDR1 is SNHLY and CDR2 is FYNNEI. The length of the CDR3 is 14 residues. The CDR3: CASSSALANYGYTF. Written as DNA, the CDR3 is TGTGCCAGCAGTTCCGCACTAGCTAACTATGGCTACACCTTC.

This sequence joins TRBV6-1 and TRBJ1-1, with D uncertain. This CDR3 has 14 residues. The V gene's germline CDR1 is MNHNS and CDR2 SASEGT. Trimming took 6 bases from V and 1 from J, leaving 12 bases between them. DNA of the CDR3: TGTGCCAGCAGCGCACGGGTACAGAACACTGAAGCTTTCTTT. This codes for CASSARVQNTEAFF.

This chain connects TRBV5-1 to TRBJ1-1; D not resolved. Trimming pared 0 bases from V and 11 bases from J, leaving 8 bases between. This CDR3 is built from 11 residues. Germline V gene lookup returns CDR1 SGHRS and CDR2 YFSETQ. The CDR3 bases are TGCGCCAGCAGCTTGGGGCAGTTGGCTTTCTTT. Translating it yields CASSLGQLAFF.

This clonotype was recorded a few times. The chain joins TRBV20-1 to TRBJ2-1; TRBD2 matches 9 bases. V lost 4 bases, J lost 0 bases, and 13 bases stayed unmatched. Germline assignment: CDR1 DFQATT and CDR2 SNEGSKA (reference sequence). The CDR3 is made up of 18 amino acids. CDR3 nucleotide sequence: TGCAGTGCTAACTCCCTAGCGGGGCCCGCCCTCTCCTACAATGAGCAGTTCTTC. Translating gives CSANSLAGPALSYNEQFF.

V usage is TRBV29-1 and J usage is TRBJ2-7, with D possibly TRBD1 on 5 matching bases. Trimming shortened V by 7 bases and J by 3 bases, and 13 bases separated the two germline ends. The CDR3 is 12 residues long. Germline CDR1 reads SQVTM; CDR2 reads ANQGSEA. The CDR3 is CSAGHVGYEQYF. The DNA for the CDR3 is TGCAGCGCAGGACATGTGGGCTACGAGCAGTACTTC.

This clonotype turned up a few times. The V and J genes are TRBV3-1 and TRBJ2-7, with a possible D match to TRBD1 (5 bases). CDR3 length equals 13 residues. Germline CDR1 and CDR2: LGHDT and YNNKEL (reference sequence). Trimming removed 4 bases at V and 3 bases at J, with 10 bases between. CDR3: CASSPRVHYEQYF. The CDR3 nucleotides are TGTGCCAGCAGCCCCAGGGTTCACTACGAGCAGTACTTC.

V usage is TRBV5-4 and J usage is TRBJ2-3; D is undetermined. The V gene lost 0 bases and the J gene lost 4 bases, with 12 bases spanning the gap. The CDR3 length is 15 residues. The V gene's germline CDR1 is SGHNT and CDR2 YYREEE (reference sequence). The CDR3, as DNA: TGTGCCAGCAGCTTGGCTCCGGGTGGCGCAGATACGCAGTATTTT. Its protein is CASSLAPGGADTQYF.

The sample holds a few counts of this clonotype. This sequence joins TRBV11-2 and TRBJ1-4, with 9 bases matching TRBD1. Trimming cost V 5 bases and J 8 bases; bases outside gene matches: 6. The CDR3 extends over 14 amino acids. CDR1 is SGHAT and CDR2 is FQNNGV in the germline V gene. CDR3 amino acids: CASSGLGQGEKLFF. The CDR3 DNA follows: TGTGCCAGCAGCGGATTGGGACAGGGCGAAAAACTGTTTTTT.